A single TCR beta chain is shown here with its context. The data were obtained in a study of shared clonotypes between healthy human individuals. About the study: Every donor yielded three CD4 naive, three CD4 memory, two CD8 naive and one CD8 memory plate.

Using immunoSEQ multiplex PCR, the repertoire was profiled, and TCRdb retains in-frame clones only, with some absent. The sample shows under 1,900,000 clones, around 98.5% of them seen only once. V gave up 2 bases and J gave up 6 bases, with 7 bases separating them. The CDR3 is 12 amino acids. Germline V gene sequence: CDR1 MGHDK, CDR2 SYGVNS. This TCR was sampled from a man aged 30-40 years in good health. The rearrangement joins TRBV25-1 to TRBJ1-2; D is unresolved. The sample was naive CD4+ T cells sorted from blood. Subset indicated: CD45RA+ positively selected. CDR3 in DNA: TGTGCCAGCAGTGAAATAGGGAATGGCTACACCTTC. The encoded protein is CASSEIGNGYTF.